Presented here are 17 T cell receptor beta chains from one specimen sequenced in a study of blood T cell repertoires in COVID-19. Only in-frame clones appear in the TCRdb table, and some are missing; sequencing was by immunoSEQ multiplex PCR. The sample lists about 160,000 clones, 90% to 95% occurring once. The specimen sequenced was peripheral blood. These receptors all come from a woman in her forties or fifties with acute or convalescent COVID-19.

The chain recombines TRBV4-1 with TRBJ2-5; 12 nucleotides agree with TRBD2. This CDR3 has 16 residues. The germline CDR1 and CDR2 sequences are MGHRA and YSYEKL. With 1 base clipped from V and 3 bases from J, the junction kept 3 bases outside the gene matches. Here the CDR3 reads CASSQGLAGGEETQYF. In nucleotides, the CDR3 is TGCGCCAGCAGCCAAGGGCTAGCGGGGGGGGAAGAGACCCAGTACTTC.

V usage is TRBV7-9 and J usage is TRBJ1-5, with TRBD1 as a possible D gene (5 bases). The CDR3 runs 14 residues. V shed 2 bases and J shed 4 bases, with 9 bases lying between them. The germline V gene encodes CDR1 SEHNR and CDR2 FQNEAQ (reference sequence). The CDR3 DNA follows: TGTGCCAGCAGCTTACCGGGACTTAATCAGCCCCAGCATTTT. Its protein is CASSLPGLNQPQHF.

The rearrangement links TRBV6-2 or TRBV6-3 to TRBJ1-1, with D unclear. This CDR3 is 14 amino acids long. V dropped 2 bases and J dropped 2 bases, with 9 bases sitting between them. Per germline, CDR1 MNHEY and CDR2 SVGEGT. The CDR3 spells CASSYEVVNTEAFF. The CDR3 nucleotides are TGTGCCAGCAGTTACGAGGTAGTCAACACTGAAGCTTTCTTT.

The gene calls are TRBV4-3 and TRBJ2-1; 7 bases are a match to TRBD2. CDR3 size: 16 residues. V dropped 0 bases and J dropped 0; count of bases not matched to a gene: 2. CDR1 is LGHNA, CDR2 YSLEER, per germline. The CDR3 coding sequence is TGCGCCAGCAGCCAAGACGGGGGGAGCTCCTACAATGAGCAGTTCTTC. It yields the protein CASSQDGGSSYNEQFF.

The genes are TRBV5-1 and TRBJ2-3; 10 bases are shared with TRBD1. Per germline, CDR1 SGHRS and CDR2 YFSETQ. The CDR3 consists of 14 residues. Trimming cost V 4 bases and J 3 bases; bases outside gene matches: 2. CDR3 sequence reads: CASSTGQGTDTQYF. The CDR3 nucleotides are TGCGCCAGCAGCACGGGACAGGGGACAGATACGCAGTATTTT.

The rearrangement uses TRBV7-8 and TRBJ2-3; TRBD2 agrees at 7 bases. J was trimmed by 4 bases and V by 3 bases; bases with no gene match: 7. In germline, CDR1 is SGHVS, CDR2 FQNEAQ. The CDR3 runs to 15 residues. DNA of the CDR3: TGTGCCAGCAGCTTGGGACTATTTGTCGCAGATACGCAGTATTTT. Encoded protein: CASSLGLFVADTQYF.

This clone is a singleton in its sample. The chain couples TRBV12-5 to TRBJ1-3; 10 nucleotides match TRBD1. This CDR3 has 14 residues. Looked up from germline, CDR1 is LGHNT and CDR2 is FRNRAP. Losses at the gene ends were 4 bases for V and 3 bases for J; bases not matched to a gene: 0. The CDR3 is CASGWTGGGNTIYF. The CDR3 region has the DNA TGTGCTAGTGGTTGGACAGGGGGTGGAAACACCATATATTTT.

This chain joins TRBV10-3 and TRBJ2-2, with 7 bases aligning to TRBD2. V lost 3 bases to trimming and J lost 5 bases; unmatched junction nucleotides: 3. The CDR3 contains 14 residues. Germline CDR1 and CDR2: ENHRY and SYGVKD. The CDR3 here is CAISDDGGTGELFF. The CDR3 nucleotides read TGTGCCATCAGTGACGACGGGGGGACCGGGGAGCTGTTTTTT.

As DNA, the CDR3 is TGTGCCAGCAGCTCGCTGAGGAGGGGGCCCAACTATGGCTACACCTTC. It translates to CASSSLRRGPNYGYTF. J is TRBJ1-2 and V is TRBV11-2, with 7 bases lining up with TRBD1. V shed 4 bases, J shed 2 bases, and the junction held 10 bases outside the gene matches. Germline V lookup: CDR1 SGHAT, CDR2 FQNNGV. The CDR3 length is 16 residues.

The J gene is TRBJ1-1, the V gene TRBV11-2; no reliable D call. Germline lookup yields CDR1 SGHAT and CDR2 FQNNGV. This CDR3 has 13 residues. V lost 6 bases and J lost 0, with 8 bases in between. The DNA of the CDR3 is TGTGCCAGCAGTCCCCACTTGAACACTGAAGCTTTCTTT. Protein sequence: CASSPHLNTEAFF. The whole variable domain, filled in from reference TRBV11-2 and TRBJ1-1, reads EAGVAQSPRYKIIEKRQSVAFWCNPISGHATLYWYQQILGQGPKLLIQFQNNGVVDDSQLPKDRFSAERLKGVDSTLKIQPAKLEDSAVYLCASSPHLNTEAFFGQGTRLTVV.

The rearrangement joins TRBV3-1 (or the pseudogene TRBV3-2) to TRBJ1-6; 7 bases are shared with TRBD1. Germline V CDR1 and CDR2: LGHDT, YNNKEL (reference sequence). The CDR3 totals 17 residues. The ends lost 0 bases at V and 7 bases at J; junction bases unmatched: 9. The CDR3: CASSQDSVAGGNSPLHF. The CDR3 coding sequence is TGTGCCAGCAGCCAAGATAGCGTGGCAGGGGGAAATTCACCCCTCCACTTT.

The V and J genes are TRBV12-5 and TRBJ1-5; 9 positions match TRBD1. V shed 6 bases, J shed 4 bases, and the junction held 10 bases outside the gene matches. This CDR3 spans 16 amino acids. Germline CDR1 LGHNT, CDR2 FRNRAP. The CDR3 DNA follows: TGTGCTAGTGGCAACGCCGGGACAGGGAATAATCAGCCCCAGCATTTT. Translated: CASGNAGTGNNQPQHF.

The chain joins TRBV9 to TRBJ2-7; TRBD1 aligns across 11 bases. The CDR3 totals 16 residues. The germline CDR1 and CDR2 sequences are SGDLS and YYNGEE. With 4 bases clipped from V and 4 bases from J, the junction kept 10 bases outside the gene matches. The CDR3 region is CASSLSGQGAFYEQYF. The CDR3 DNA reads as TGTGCCAGCAGCCTTTCCGGACAGGGGGCTTTTTACGAGCAGTACTTC.

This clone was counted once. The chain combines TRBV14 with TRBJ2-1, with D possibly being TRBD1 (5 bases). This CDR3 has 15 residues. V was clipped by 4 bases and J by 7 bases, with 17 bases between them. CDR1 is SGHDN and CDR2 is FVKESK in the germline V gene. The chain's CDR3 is CASSRPTGFGNEQFF. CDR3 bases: TGTGCCAGCAGCCGCCCAACAGGTTTCGGTAATGAGCAGTTCTTC.

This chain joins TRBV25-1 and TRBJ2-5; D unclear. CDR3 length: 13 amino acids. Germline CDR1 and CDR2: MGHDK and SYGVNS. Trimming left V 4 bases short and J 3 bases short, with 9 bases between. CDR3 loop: CASSVREKETQYF. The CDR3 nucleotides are TGTGCCAGCAGTGTGAGAGAGAAAGAGACCCAGTACTTC.

DNA for the CDR3: TGTGCCAGCAGCTTATCGTCGTCAGCAGGGCAAGAGACCCAGTACTTC. Translation gives CASSLSSSAGQETQYF. This chain uses TRBV7-8 with TRBJ2-5; a weak D match, TRBD1 (5 bases). Germline assignment: CDR1 SGHVS and CDR2 FQNEAQ. The V end lost 2 bases, the J end lost 2 bases, and 15 bases lay between the germline ends. This CDR3 has 16 amino acids.

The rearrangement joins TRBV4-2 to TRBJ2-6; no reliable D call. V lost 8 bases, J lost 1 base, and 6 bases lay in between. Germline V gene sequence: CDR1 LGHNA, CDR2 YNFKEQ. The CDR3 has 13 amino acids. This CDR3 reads CASRGSGANVLTF. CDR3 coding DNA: TGTGCCAGCCGAGGATCTGGGGCCAACGTCCTGACTTTC.